Listed below are T cell receptor beta chains from one sample, sequenced in a study of T cells after posttransplantation cyclophosphamide. Sequenced by immunoSEQ multiplex PCR; TCRdb stores in-frame clones only, minus some. Recorded here are about 3,200 clones, with no singletons, and the ten leading clones hold 10% to 15%. The specimen comprised PBMCs, sampled after allogeneic stem cell transplant with posttransplant cyclophosphamide. These receptors all stem from an older female patient who received an allogeneic stem cell transplant from a related donor and was CMV-positive. The T cells may come from the graft donor. Each CDR3 is given with its conserved first and last residue. A D gene is named only where the DNA matches it firmly. Clone sizes are shown as once, few or many counts, or a class when the clone is expanded.

size,D,J,V,DNA,CDR3
many,TRBD2,TRBJ2-7,TRBV5-6,TGTGCCAGCAGCTTTTTACGCGGGGGACCCCGCTACGAGCAGTACTTC,CASSFLRGGPRYEQYF
many,.,TRBJ2-3,TRBV5-5,TGTGCCAGCAGCTTCCTCGGAGGGCACGCTAAAACTAGCACAGATACGCAGTATTTT,CASSFLGGHAKTSTDTQYF
medium-sized,.,TRBJ2-3,TRBV4-1,TGCGCCAGCAGCCAAGAATCCGGGACTCTCACAGATACGCAGTATTTT,CASSQESGTLTDTQYF
many,.,TRBJ2-2,TRBV7-3,TGTGCCAGCAGTTCGAGGCGGCGCGGGGAGCTGTTTTTT,CASSSRRRGELFF
many,TRBD1,TRBJ1-6,TRBV6-2/TRBV6-3,TGTGCCAGCAGCCCGGGGACAGGGATGGGTAATTCACCCCTCCACTTT,CASSPGTGMGNSPLHF
many,TRBD1,TRBJ2-7,TRBV27,TGTGCCAGCAGTCCCAGGGGGTCAGCTAAGTACTTC,CASSPRGSAKYF
many,.,TRBJ1-5,TRBV7-8,TGTGCCAGCAGCATTGAATCTTCCAGGCCCCAGCATTTT,CASSIESSRPQHF
many,.,TRBJ1-5,TRBV29-1,TGCAGCGTTGGGCTTGGACTCAGTAGCAATCAGCCCCAGCATTTT,CSVGLGLSSNQPQHF
many,TRBD2,TRBJ2-5,TRBV5-1,TGCGCCAGCTCCGGGGGGGGCGCAGGAGAGACCCAGTACTTC,CASSGGGAGETQYF
many,TRBD1,TRBJ1-2,TRBV12-3/TRBV12-4,TGTGCCAGCAGTCCCCGAACAGGGGGGGGCTACACCTTC,CASSPRTGGGYTF
many,.,TRBJ1-4,TRBV6-5,TGTGCCAGCGGCGACCCAGGGCGATCTAATGAAAAACTGTTTTTT,CASGDPGRSNEKLFF
many,.,TRBJ1-1,TRBV7-9,TGTGCCAGCAGCTTAGATATGAACACTGAAGCTTTCTTT,CASSLDMNTEAFF